This TCR beta chain came from a study of blood T cell repertoires in COVID-19 (dated by TCRdb to the early 2020s). As for the study more broadly: Samples covering the acute and convalescent phases of COVID-19 were provided by collaborators in the United States, Italy and Spain. HLA class I and class II types, where available, came from metadata supplied by the sample provider rather than from assay-based typing. The dataset comprised deeply sampled blood TCRbeta repertoires from subjects exposed to, actively infected with, or recovered from COVID-19. The repertoires were released in a freely available public database meant as a resource for research on the immune response to SARS-CoV-2. Samples came from the ongoing ImmuneRACE study (first 160 participants) plus 1,254 subjects from 6 global collaborators. The material from the prospective study consisted of cDNA or gDNA derived from T cells, B-cell-depleted T cells, or PBMCs. A de-identified subject ID, COVID-19 status, age in years and sex were almost always included in the sample metadata.

From the cysteine up to the phenylalanine, the CDR3 has a length of 17 residues. Of the read, only the CDR3 DNA is kept; its 51 bases are in frame from base 1. Trimmed from V: 6 bases; trimmed from J: 1 base; junction bases lacking a gene match: 14. Sequences LGHNA (CDR1) and YNFKEQ (CDR2) are obtained from the germline V gene. Enrolling through a virtual design, the prospective study's participants ranged in age from roughly 18 to 89 years and lived across 20 to 25 United States geographic areas. In the prospective study, cohorts were assigned on the basis of participant-reported clinical history obtained from a screening survey and a study questionnaire. In the prospective study, mobile phlebotomists collected whole blood, serum and a nasopharyngeal or oropharyngeal swab from each participant. Participants in the prospective study had the option to provide additional blood draws and questionnaires over a roughly 2-month period. Blood samples from the prospective study were shipped frozen or at room temperature prior to DNA extraction.

The full study reports these points: Clinical and demographic metadata were provided uncurated, with the amount varying by source and participant.

TCRbeta CDR3 regions were amplified from genomic DNA by means of the immunoSEQ Assay, a bias-controlled multiplex PCR. The original pipeline was this. The number of nucleated cells in each sample was estimated by amplification of reference gene primers within the assay. Sequence reads were collapsed and filtered to measure the absolute abundance of every unique TCRbeta CDR3 rearrangement. For each sample, productive Simpson clonality was calculated as the square root of Simpson's diversity index over productive rearrangements. The source is immuneACCESS, and TCRdb retained only in-frame sequences with V and J called. Part of the clones is not carried over; for the studies checked, unresolved V genes explain less than half of this, and the remainder is unexplained. V and J calls and clone size are copied from that table; D and trimming were computed from the DNA. In all, the sample holds 180,000 or so clones, and around four fifths of those were seen once. About 3.5% of the sample lies in the top ten.

For this clone: Its antigen is currently not known. Nothing much larger sits one base from this clone, and base qualities are not available.

This chain joins TRBV4-2 to TRBJ2-5; 7 nucleotides in the junction match TRBD1. The TCR sequence derives from a woman aged 50 to 60 in a cohort exposed to, infected with or recovered from COVID-19 (not recorded which). Sequenced sample: PBMCs or T cells enriched from blood (not recorded which). The sequenced DNA is TGTGCCAGCAGTTTCGCCGGTGGGACAGTAGTCCAAGAGACCCAGTACTTC. The translation is CASSFAGGTVVQETQYF.